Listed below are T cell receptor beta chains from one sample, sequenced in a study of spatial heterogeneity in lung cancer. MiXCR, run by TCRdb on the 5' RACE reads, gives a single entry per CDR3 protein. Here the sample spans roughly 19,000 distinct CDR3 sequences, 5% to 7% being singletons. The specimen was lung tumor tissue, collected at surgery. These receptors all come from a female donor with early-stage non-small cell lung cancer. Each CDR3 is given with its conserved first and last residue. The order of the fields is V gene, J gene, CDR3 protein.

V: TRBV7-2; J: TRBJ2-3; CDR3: CASSSRAGADTQYF
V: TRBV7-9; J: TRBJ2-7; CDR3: CASTLNSGPRSYEQYF
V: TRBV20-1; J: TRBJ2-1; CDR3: CSALRIAGTNEQFF
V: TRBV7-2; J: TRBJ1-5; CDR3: CASSLAGALQPQHF
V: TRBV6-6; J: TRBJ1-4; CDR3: CASRLTGWNEKLFF
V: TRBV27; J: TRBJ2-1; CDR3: CASSPGTSGSNEQFF
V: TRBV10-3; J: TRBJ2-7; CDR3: CAISESQYEQYF
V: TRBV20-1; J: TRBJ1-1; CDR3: CSARGGTDTEAFF
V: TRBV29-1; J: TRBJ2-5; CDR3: CSARTGQETQYF
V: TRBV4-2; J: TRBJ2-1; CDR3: CASSPSHSGANNEQFF
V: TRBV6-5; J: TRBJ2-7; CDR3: CASSYSDQSYEQYF
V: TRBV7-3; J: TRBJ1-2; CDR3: CASSLVSGDGYTF
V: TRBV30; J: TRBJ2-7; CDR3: CAWSVNVEGVSEQYF
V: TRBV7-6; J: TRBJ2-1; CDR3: CASMPGVDNEQFF
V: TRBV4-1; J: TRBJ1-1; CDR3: CASSRPGDGGAFF
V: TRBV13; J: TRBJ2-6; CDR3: CASSLPPGDGANVLTF
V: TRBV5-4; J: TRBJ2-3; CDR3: CASSTTGQGARDTQYF
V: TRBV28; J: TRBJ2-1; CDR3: CASSRGSLADLGNEQFF
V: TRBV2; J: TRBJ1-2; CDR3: CASRLDGVFGYTF
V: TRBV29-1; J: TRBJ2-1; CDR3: CSVEFSSGNGEQFF
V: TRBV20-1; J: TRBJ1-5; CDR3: CSARNGPEYQPQHF
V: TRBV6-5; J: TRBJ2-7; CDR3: CASSYSILAGGQWHF
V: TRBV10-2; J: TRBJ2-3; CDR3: CASRLRSTDTQYF
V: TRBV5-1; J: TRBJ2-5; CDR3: CASSLGVAGGPEETQYF
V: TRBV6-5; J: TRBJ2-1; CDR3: CASSPDRRTGFYNEQFF
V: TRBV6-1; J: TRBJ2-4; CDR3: CASSEAGGHIQYF
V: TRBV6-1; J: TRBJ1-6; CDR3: CASSGRDRGSYNSPLHF
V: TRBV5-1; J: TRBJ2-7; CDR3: CASSPGAGSHEQYF
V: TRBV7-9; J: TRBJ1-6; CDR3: CASSLQGRNSPLHF